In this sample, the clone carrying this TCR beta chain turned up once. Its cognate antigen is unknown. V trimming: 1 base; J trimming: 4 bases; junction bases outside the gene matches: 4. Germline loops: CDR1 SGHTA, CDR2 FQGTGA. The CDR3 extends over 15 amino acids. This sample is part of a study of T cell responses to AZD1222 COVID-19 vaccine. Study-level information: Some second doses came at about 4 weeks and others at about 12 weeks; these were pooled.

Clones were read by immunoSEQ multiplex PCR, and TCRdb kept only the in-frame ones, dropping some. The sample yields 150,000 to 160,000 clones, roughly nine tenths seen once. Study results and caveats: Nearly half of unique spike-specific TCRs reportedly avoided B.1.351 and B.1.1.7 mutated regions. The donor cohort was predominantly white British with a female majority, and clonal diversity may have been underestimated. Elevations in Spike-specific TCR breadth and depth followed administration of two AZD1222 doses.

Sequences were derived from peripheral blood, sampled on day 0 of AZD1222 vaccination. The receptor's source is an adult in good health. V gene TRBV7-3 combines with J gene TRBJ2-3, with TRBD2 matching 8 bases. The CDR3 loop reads CASSLSGTSADTQYF. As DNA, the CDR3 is TGTGCCAGCAGCTTAAGCGGGACTAGTGCAGATACGCAGTATTTT.